This T cell receptor (beta chain) appears in the sequencing data of a study of post-analysis software for immune sequencing data. The overall study: Clinical courses comprised relapsing-remitting, secondary progressive and progressive-relapsing multiple sclerosis.

Unique molecular identifiers tagged the TCR beta cDNA libraries. The authors obtained about 520,000 cDNA molecules from about 0.94 to 9.7 million T cells. TCRdb called the PCR reads again in MiXCR, with one record for every CDR3 protein. This sample has hundreds of thousands of distinct CDR3 sequences; about 40% occur once, and the top ten carry over 1.5%. CDR1 is SGHTA, CDR2 FQGNSA, per germline. There are 15 residues in the CDR3. The V segment lost 2 bases and the J segment 11 bases; nucleotides outside the gene matches: 8. Findings of the study overall: Included in a set of roughly five TRBV segments more frequent in patients than controls were TRBV5-6, TRBV5-1 and TRBV20-1. Controls had significantly higher normalized Chao1 diversity than multiple sclerosis patients. Strong same-batch co-clustering of samples appeared with F measure clustering.

Comments on this clonotype: Its antigen is as yet unknown.

This sequence was found in a girl aged 10 to 17 with multiple sclerosis. The rearrangement uses TRBV7-2 and TRBJ2-5; 13 positions match TRBD2. What was sequenced was blood. Written as DNA, the CDR3 is TGTGCCAGCAGCTTAACTAGCGGGAGGGCAAATGAGCAGTACTTC. Translated, it gives CASSLTSGRANEQYF.